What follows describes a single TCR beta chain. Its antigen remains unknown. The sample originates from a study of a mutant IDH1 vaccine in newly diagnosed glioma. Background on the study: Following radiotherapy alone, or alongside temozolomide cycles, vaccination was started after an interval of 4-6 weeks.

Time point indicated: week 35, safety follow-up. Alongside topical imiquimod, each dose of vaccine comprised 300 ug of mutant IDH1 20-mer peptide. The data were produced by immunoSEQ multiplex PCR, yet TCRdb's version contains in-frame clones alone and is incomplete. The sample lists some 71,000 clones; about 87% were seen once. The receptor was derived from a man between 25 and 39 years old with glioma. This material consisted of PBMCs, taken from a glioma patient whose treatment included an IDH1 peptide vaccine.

This chain's CDR3 is CASSLTRQGTYEQYF. The CDR3 DNA is TGCGCCAGCAGCCTTACCAGACAGGGGACCTACGAGCAGTACTTC. V and J are TRBV5-1 and TRBJ2-7; 8 bases are shared with TRBD1. Germline V CDR1 and CDR2: SGHRS, YFSETQ. V lost 4 bases, J lost 2 bases, and 8 bases stayed unmatched. CDR3 size: 15 residues.